This is a list of T cell receptor beta chains from one sample in a study of Ad26.COV2.S vaccination and SARS-CoV-2 variants. Profiled with immunoSEQ multiplex PCR; TCRdb holds only in-frame clones, not every one. There are roughly 460,000 clones in the sample; around 89% occur only once, and 1.5% to 2% lies in the top ten. Source: peripheral blood, taken in a trial of Ad26.COV2.S vaccine versus placebo. All receptors come from a person aged 18-65 years who received the Ad26.COV2.S COVID-19 vaccine or a placebo. Both conserved end residues are part of each CDR3. D genes are given only for firm matches. A clone size is listed for some rows: how often the clone was seen (once, few, many), or a class if it is expanded.

J gene,clone size,D gene,V gene,CDR3 DNA,CDR3 protein
TRBJ2-1,-,TRBD2,TRBV6-2/TRBV6-3,TGTGCCAGCAGTTCCACAGGACTAGCGGGAATCATAGGGCAGTTCTTC,CASSSTGLAGIIGQFF
TRBJ2-1,-,-,TRBV18,TGTGCCAGCTCACCAATGGGATTTGGGGTGGATGAGCAGTTCTTC,CASSPMGFGVDEQFF
TRBJ2-3,-,TRBD2,TRBV6-4,TGTGCCAGCCGGGACTACAACACAGATACGCAGTATTTT,CASRDYNTDTQYF
TRBJ2-3,-,-,TRBV19,TGTGCCAGTAGTAGGAGTTCCGCAGATACGCAGTATTTT,CASSRSSADTQYF
TRBJ1-5,few,-,TRBV3-1/TRBV3-2,TGTGCCAGCAGTCGGGGACGGAGCAATCAGCCCCAGCATTTT,CASSRGRSNQPQHF
TRBJ1-5,few,-,TRBV7-2,TGTGCCAGCAGCCCCCAAGGCGGGAATCAGCCCCAGCATTTT,CASSPQGGNQPQHF
TRBJ2-7,-,TRBD2,TRBV25-1,TGTGCCAGCAGGGCGGGAGGCTGGCCCTACGAGCAGTACTTC,CASRAGGWPYEQYF
TRBJ2-7,few,TRBD1,TRBV6-5,TGTGCCAGCAGACGGACAGGGAACTACGAGCAGTACTTC,CASRRTGNYEQYF
TRBJ1-4,-,-,TRBV12-3/TRBV12-4,TGTGCCAGCACCCTTCTGGGAAATGAAAAACTGTTTTTT,CASTLLGNEKLFF
TRBJ1-1,-,-,TRBV7-2,TGTGCCAGCAGCTCGCAAGTAGGAAGTGAAGCTTTCTTT,CASSSQVGSEAFF
TRBJ2-5,-,TRBD2,TRBV14,TGTGCCAGCAGCCAAGAGGCTAGCGGGATCCTCTTGGGGACCCAGTACTTC,CASSQEASGILLGTQYF
TRBJ1-2,-,-,TRBV13,TGTGCCAGCAGCCGAGGGGGACACACCTCGGGATATGGCTACACCTTC,CASSRGGHTSGYGYTF
TRBJ2-7,-,-,TRBV18,TGTGCCAGCTCCCCGGGGGCCGGCGTATACGAGCAGTACTTC,CASSPGAGVYEQYF
TRBJ2-1,-,-,TRBV27,TGTGCCAGCAGTTTCCTGCTTGGGAGCTCCTACAATGAGCAGTTCTTC,CASSFLLGSSYNEQFF
TRBJ2-1,-,TRBD2,TRBV5-1,TGCGCCAGCGCCCCTTTGGGGCTAGCGGGCCTATCCTACAATGAGCAGTTCTTC,CASAPLGLAGLSYNEQFF
TRBJ1-2,-,-,TRBV3-1/TRBV3-2,TGTGCCAGCAGCCGATCCGAGGTGACAGCTAACTATGGCTACACCTTC,CASSRSEVTANYGYTF
TRBJ2-3,-,-,TRBV5-1,TGCGCCAGCAGCTTGACGGCTGGGCAGGCCATCGCAGATACGCAGTATTTT,CASSLTAGQAIADTQYF
TRBJ2-5,-,-,TRBV18,TGTGCCAGCTCACCACCGAGGGGTGGGGAGACCCAGTACTTC,CASSPPRGGETQYF
TRBJ2-2,-,TRBD2,TRBV11-2,TGTGCCAGCAGCAGTAGGACTAGCGGGTGGAGGGCGAACACCGGGGAGCTGTTTTTT,CASSSRTSGWRANTGELFF
TRBJ2-7,-,-,TRBV12-5,TGTGCTAGTGGTTGGGACACAAACGAGCAGTACTTC,CASGWDTNEQYF
TRBJ2-1,-,TRBD2,TRBV2,TGTGCCAGCAAGACCGGGGGGGCCTACAATGAGCAGTTCTTC,CASKTGGAYNEQFF
TRBJ1-2,-,-,TRBV12-3/TRBV12-4,TGTGCCAGCAGTCAAGACGGCTATGGCTACACCTTC,CASSQDGYGYTF
TRBJ1-5,-,TRBD1,TRBV19,TGTGCCAGTGTGGGACAGATTCACAATCAGCCCCAGCATTTT,CASVGQIHNQPQHF
TRBJ1-1,-,-,TRBV29-1,TGCAGCGTTGGAAGTCAGTCTGAAGCTTTCTTT,CSVGSQSEAFF
TRBJ2-4,-,-,TRBV15,TGTGCCACCAGCAGAGGATCGCAGGGGAAAAACATTCAGTACTTC,CATSRGSQGKNIQYF
TRBJ2-7,-,-,TRBV6-5,TGTGCCAGCAGTTACTCGAGTCCGAGTTCCTACGAGCAGTACTTC,CASSYSSPSSYEQYF
TRBJ1-3,-,-,TRBV13,TGTGCCAGCACAGCACTCTCGGCAGGAAGTGGAAACACCATATATTTT,CASTALSAGSGNTIYF